The entry below gives a single TCR beta chain sequence along with its context. Its cognate antigen is unknown. Germline lookup yields CDR1 KGHSH and CDR2 LQKENI. This CDR3 is 15 amino acids long. Between the trimmed V and J ends, which lost 0 bases and 9 bases, there was a span of 12 bases. Sample treatment: around 19 received Ad26.COV2.S at low or high dose, single or two shots; 5 received placebo; per-sample allocation not given. Sample collection was performed on day 63 after the first vaccine or placebo injection. TCRdb keeps only in-frame clones here, not all; method: immunoSEQ multiplex PCR. Found here are fewer than 800,000 clones, 89% of them singletons; the top ten hold about 1.5%. The sample belongs to a study of Ad26.COV2.S vaccination and SARS-CoV-2 variants. Findings of the study overall: Those who received vaccine or placebo ended up with similar non-spike TCR breadth. Responses of spike-specific T cells (both CD8+ and CD4+) reportedly showed substantial breadth after vaccination.

The sample in question was peripheral blood, obtained in a trial of Ad26.COV2.S vaccine versus placebo. This clonotype originated in a person between 18 and 59 years old who received the Ad26.COV2.S COVID-19 vaccine or a placebo. V gene TRBV18 combines with J gene TRBJ1-6; no clear D gene. In DNA form, the CDR3 reads TGTGCCAGCTCACCACCGAACGCTCAAATTTCACCCCTCCACTTT. It specifies CASSPPNAQISPLHF.